The source of this T cell receptor beta chain is a study of identical twins. TCRdb re-derived calls from the 5' RACE reads in MiXCR, one entry per CDR3 protein. This sample has around 490,000 distinct CDR3 sequences, with approximately 16% found just once. Study-level results: Abundant beta clonotypes from cord blood had fewer insertions, unlike memory repertoires, which showed none. Part of the zero-insertion signal could reflect confounding by invariant MAIT and iNKT cells.

This clonotype was seen more than once but under ten times. The antigen remains undetermined. Germline loops: CDR1 PRHDT, CDR2 FYEKMQ (reference sequence). The trim removed 3 bases at V and 2 bases at J, leaving 7 bases unmatched. This CDR3 is 15 amino acids long. The sample was also reused in another study, on yellow fever vaccine responses in identical twins. That publication notes: Twins reportedly mounted vaccine T cell responses that seemed partly convergent, partly personalized.

Sequencing was carried out using CD4+ T cells sorted from blood. The chain is built from TRBV13 and TRBJ2-7; 7 bases are shared with TRBD1. The sequence was collected from a woman between 18 and 30 years old in good health. Here the CDR3 DNA reads TGTGCCAGCAGCTTCCGGGACAGATTAGCCTACGAGCAGTACTTC. This sequence encodes CASSFRDRLAYEQYF.